This TCR beta chain was documented in a study of blood T cell repertoires in COVID-19. Across the study: PBMCs, B-cell-depleted T cells, or T cells provided the cDNA or gDNA that made up the material.

The CDR3 contains 14 residues. The ends were cut back, 3 bases at V and 4 bases at J, with 10 bases in the middle. CDR1 is MNHEY and CDR2 is SMNVEV in the germline V gene (reference sequence). Sequenced by immunoSEQ multiplex PCR; TCRdb stores in-frame clones only, minus some. The profile shows a few hundred thousand clones, around 90% of them singletons. Input material: PBMCs or T cells enriched from blood (not recorded which). This chain joins TRBV27 and TRBJ2-1; a possible D gene is TRBD1 (6 bases). This TCR was sampled from a man aged 18 to 29 with acute COVID-19. The CDR3 DNA is TGTGCCAGCAGTTTTATCGACAGGTACAATGAGCAGTTCTTC. It translates to CASSFIDRYNEQFF.